The entry that follows covers one T cell receptor (beta chain) sequence. The CDR3 spans 17 residues. Germline CDR1 SGHVS, CDR2 FNYEAQ. Deletions cut 1 base from V and 2 bases from J, with 12 bases between. The sample belongs to a study of beta chain features in type 1 diabetes. Every isolated RNA sample was fully reverse transcribed, so sequencing captured expressed TCRB transcripts. Sequencing was performed with immunoSEQ multiplex PCR; in TCRdb, only in-frame clones are kept and a portion is missing. The sample carries hundreds of thousands of clones, 15% recorded once. The source of this sequence is a man aged 18 to 30 in good health. The chain uses TRBV7-6 and TRBJ2-6; possibly TRBD2 for D (5 bases). Sequenced: naive CD4+ T cells from blood. CDR3 in DNA: TGTGCCAGCAGCTTAGTTAGGAGGCGGCCTGGGGCCAACGTCCTGACTTTC. Translated, it gives CASSLVRRRPGANVLTF.